The 8 T cell receptor beta chains reported below all come from one sample, sequenced in a study of T cells in Graves' hyperthyroidism and ophthalmopathy. Amplified TCR beta CDR3 regions derived from RNA transcripts. TCR CDR3 underwent first-round RT-PCR with the HTBI primer set. MiXCR was run by TCRdb on the multiplex PCR reads, yielding one entry per CDR3 protein. The sample has 300,000 to 450,000 distinct CDR3 sequences, about 15% seen once; the top ten hold roughly 21%. The sequencing sample was made of blood. Receptors originate from a woman in her 30s with Graves' ophthalmopathy.

The chain joins TRBV6-5 to TRBJ2-3, with TRBD1 identical over 7 bases. Unmatched junction bases numbered 1, after V lost 0 bases and J lost 4 bases. Germline lookup yields CDR1 MNHEY and CDR2 SVGAGI. The CDR3 covers 14 residues. The CDR3 region has the DNA TGTGCCAGCAGTTACTCGGGACAGCCAGATACGCAGTATTTT. This codes for CASSYSGQPDTQYF.

This clonotype appeared many times. V usage is TRBV6-1 and J usage is TRBJ1-2, with 7 bases fitting TRBD1. Germline V gives CDR1 MNHNS, CDR2 SASEGT. The CDR3 covers 14 residues. The trim removed 3 bases at V and 7 bases at J, leaving 8 bases unmatched. The CDR3 DNA reads as TGTGCCAGCAGTGACTCGCAGGGGGTTTCTGGCTACACCTTC. Amino acids: CASSDSQGVSGYTF.

This clonotype was seen more than once but under ten times. The CDR3 region has the DNA TGTGCCAGCAGCCTCTCCTCGGGACAGGTATACAATGAGCAGTTCTTC. Translation gives CASSLSSGQVYNEQFF. The chain employs TRBV7-3 and TRBJ2-1, with 8 bases matching TRBD1. Germline V gives CDR1 SGHTA, CDR2 FQGTGA. The CDR3 sequence is 16 residues long. The V and J ends lost 5 bases and 4 bases, in that order; junction bases with no gene match: 10.

The gene calls are TRBV19 and TRBJ2-6; D perhaps matches TRBD1 (6 bases). This CDR3 has 16 residues. Per germline, CDR1 LNHDA and CDR2 SQIVND (reference sequence). V lost 3 bases and J lost 2, with 11 bases in between. The CDR3 sequence is CASSIRDKAGANVLTF. The CDR3 DNA follows: TGTGCCAGTAGTATCCGGGACAAGGCTGGGGCCAACGTCCTGACTTTC. The full variable domain, in which reference TRBV19 and TRBJ2-6 provide the parts outside the CDR3, is DGGITQSPKYLFRKEGQNVTLSCEQNLNHDAMYWYRQDPGQGLRLIYYSQIVNDFQKGDIAEGYSVSREKKESFPLTVTSAQKNPTAFYLCASSIRDKAGANVLTFGAGSRLTVL.

Many counts were recorded for this clonotype. The genes are TRBV5-6 and TRBJ1-5; TRBD1 matches 9 bases. The CDR3 runs to 14 residues. V was pared by 4 bases and J by 7 bases, with 6 bases of the junction left unmatched. The germline gives CDR1 SGHDT, CDR2 YYEEEE. CDR3 residues: CASSTTGGGQPQHF. CDR3 nucleotides: TGTGCCAGCAGCACCACAGGGGGCGGACAGCCCCAGCATTTT.

The chain employs TRBV6-1 and TRBJ1-3; no clear D gene. The CDR3 runs 17 residues. Germline CDR1 is MNHNS and CDR2 is SASEGT. Trimming left V 0 bases short and J 1 base short, with 13 bases between. The CDR3 sequence: CASSEAGGTLSGNTIYF. Here the CDR3 DNA reads TGTGCCAGCAGTGAAGCCGGCGGAACCCTGTCTGGAAACACCATATATTTT.

In this sample, this clonotype turned up a few times. This sequence joins TRBV10-3 and TRBJ2-6; TRBD1 aligns across 8 bases. This CDR3 is 16 amino acids long. CDR1 is ENHRY, CDR2 SYGVKD, per germline. The ends lost 9 bases at V and 0 bases at J; junction bases unmatched: 7. The CDR3 sequence: CAIGQGVPSGANVLTF. CDR3 coding DNA: TGTGCCATTGGACAGGGAGTCCCCTCTGGGGCCAACGTCCTGACTTTC.

In its sample, this clonotype was seen many times. The chain carries TRBV5-5 and TRBJ2-2; the D gene is possibly TRBD2 (5 bases). V was cut by 0 bases and J by 5 bases, with 14 bases left in between. Germline CDR1 is SGHKS and CDR2 is YYEKEE (reference sequence). This CDR3 has 16 amino acids. CDR3 in DNA: TGTGCCAGCAGCTTGGGGGCTAGCAGTAGGACCGGGGAGCTGTTTTTT. Translating gives CASSLGASSRTGELFF.